This record looks at one TCR beta chain sequence and its context. The sample is drawn from a study of shared clonotypes between healthy human individuals. Assay runs were performed at deep level. Template for every sorted-subset replicate PCR totaled approximately 0.2 ug DNA, roughly 30,000 T cell genomes. Sequenced by immunoSEQ multiplex PCR; TCRdb stores in-frame clones only, minus some. The table lists almost 750,000 clones, approximately 72% of them singletons. This CDR3 is built from 15 residues. Losses at the gene ends were 5 bases for V and 6 bases for J; bases not matched to a gene: 5. CDR1 and CDR2 from the germline V gene are SGHTA and FQGTGA.

The clonotype was recovered from a woman aged 25 to 39 in good health. Sequencing was done on a sample of memory CD4+ T cells sorted from blood. Subset of the sample: CD45RA-negative fraction. This sequence joins TRBV7-3 and TRBJ2-1; TRBD2 aligns across 12 bases. CDR3 DNA: TGTGCCAGCAGCACGACTAGCGGGAGTCCCAATGAGCAGTTCTTC. This codes for CASSTTSGSPNEQFF.